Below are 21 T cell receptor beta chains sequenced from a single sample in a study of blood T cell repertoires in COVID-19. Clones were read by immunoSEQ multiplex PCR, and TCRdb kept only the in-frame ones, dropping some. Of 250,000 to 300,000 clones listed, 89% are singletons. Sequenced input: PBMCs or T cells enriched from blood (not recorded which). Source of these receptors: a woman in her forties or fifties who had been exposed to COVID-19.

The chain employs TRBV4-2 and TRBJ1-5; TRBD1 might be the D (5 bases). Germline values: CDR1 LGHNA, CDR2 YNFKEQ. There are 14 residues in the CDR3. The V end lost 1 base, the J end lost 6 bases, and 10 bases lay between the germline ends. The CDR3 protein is CASSQGGLVQPQHF. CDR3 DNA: TGTGCCAGCAGCCAAGGGGGACTTGTTCAGCCCCAGCATTTT.

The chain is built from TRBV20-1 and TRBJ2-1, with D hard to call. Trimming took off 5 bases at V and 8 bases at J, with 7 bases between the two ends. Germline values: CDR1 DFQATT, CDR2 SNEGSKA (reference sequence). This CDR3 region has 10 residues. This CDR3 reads CSAHSYEQFF. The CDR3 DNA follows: TGCAGTGCTCACAGCTATGAGCAGTTCTTC.

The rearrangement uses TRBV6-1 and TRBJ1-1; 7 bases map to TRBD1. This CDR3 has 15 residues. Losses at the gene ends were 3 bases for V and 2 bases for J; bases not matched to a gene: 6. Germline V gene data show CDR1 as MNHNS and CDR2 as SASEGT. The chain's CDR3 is CASSERGPFNTEAFF. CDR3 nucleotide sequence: TGTGCCAGCAGTGAGAGGGGGCCTTTTAACACTGAAGCTTTCTTT.

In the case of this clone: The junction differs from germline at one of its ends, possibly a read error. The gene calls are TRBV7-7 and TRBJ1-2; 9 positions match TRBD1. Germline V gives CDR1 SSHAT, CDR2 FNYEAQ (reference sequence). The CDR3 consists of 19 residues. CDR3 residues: CASSLGLRTGASPNYGYTF. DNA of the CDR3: TGTGCTAGCAGCTTAGGGCTAAGGACAGGGGCATCCCCTAACTATGGCTACACCTTC.

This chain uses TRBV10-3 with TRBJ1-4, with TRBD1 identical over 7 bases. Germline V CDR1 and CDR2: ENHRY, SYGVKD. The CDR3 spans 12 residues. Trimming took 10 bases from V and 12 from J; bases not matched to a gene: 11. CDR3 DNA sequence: TGTGCCACGGGCGGGACAGTCGGGGAACTGTTTTTT. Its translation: CATGGTVGELFF.

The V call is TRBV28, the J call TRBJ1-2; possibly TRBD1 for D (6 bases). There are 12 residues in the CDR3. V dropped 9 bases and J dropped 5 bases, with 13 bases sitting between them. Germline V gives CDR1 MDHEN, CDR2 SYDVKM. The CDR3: CASLDRSYGYTF. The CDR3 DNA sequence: TGTGCCAGTTTGGACAGATCGTATGGCTACACCTTC.

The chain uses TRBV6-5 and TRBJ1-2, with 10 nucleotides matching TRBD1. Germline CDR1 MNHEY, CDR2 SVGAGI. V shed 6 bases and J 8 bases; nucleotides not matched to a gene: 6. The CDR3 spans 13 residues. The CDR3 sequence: CASRPGQGLGYTF. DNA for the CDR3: TGTGCCAGCAGACCGGGACAGGGGTTAGGCTACACCTTC.

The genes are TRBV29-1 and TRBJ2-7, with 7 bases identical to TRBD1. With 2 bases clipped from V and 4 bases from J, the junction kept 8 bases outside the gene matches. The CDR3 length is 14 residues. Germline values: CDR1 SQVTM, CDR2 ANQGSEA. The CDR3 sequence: CSVETRDSPYEQYF. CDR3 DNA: TGCAGCGTTGAAACCCGGGACAGCCCTTACGAGCAGTACTTC.

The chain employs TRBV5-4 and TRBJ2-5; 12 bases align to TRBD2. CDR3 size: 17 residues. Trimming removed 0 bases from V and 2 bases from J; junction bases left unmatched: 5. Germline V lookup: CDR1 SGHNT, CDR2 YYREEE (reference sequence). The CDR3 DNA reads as TGTGCCAGCAGCTTGGGACTAGCGGGGGCCGAACAAGAGACCCAGTACTTC. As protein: CASSLGLAGAEQETQYF.

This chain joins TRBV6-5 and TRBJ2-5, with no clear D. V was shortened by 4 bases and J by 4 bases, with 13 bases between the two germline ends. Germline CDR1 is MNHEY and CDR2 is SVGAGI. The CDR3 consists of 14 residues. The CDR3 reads CASSSGSTTETQYF. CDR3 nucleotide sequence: TGTGCCAGCAGTTCCGGGTCCACAACAGAGACCCAGTACTTC.

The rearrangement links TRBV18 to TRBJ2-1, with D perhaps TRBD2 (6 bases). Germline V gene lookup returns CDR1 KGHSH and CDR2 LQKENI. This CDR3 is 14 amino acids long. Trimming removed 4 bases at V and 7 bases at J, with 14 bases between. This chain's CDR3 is CASSLDGGWNEQFF. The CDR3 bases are TGTGCCAGCTCACTAGACGGAGGGTGGAATGAGCAGTTCTTC.

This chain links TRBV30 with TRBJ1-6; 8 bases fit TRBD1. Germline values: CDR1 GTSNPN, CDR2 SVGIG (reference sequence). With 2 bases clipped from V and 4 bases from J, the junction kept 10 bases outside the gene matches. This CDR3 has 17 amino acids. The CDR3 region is CAWSPQQGVSYNSPLHF. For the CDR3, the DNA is TGTGCCTGGAGTCCCCAACAGGGGGTGTCGTATAATTCACCCCTCCACTTT.

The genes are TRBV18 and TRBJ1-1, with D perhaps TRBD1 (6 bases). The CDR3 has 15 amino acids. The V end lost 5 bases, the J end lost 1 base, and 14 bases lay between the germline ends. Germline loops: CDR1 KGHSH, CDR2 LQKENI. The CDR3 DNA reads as TGTGCCAGCTCAGCCCTACAGGGCGGGAACACTGAAGCTTTCTTT. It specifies CASSALQGGNTEAFF.

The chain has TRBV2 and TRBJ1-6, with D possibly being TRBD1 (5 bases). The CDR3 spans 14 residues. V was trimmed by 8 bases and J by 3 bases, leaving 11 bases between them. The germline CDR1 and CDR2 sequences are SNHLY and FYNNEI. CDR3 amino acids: CASRVDSYNSPLHF. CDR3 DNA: TGTGCCAGCCGTGTCGACAGCTATAATTCACCCCTCCACTTT. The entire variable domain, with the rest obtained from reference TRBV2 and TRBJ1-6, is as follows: EPEVTQTPSHQVTQMGQEVILRCVPISNHLYFYWYRQILGQKVEFLVSFYNNEISEKSEIFDDQFSVERPDGSNFTLKIRSTKLEDSAMYFCASRVDSYNSPLHFGNGTRLTVT.

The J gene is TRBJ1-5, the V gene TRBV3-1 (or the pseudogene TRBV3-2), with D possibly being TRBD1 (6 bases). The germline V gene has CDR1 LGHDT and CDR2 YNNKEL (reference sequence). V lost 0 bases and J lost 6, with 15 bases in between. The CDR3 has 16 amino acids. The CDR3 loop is CASSQDAAGASQPQHF. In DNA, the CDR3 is TGTGCCAGCAGCCAAGATGCCGCGGGGGCGAGTCAGCCCCAGCATTTT.

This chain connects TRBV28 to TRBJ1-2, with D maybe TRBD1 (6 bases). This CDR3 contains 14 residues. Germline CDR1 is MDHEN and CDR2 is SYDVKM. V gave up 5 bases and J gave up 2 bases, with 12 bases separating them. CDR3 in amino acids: CASSPPGANYGYTF. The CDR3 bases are TGTGCCAGCAGTCCCCCAGGGGCGAACTATGGCTACACCTTC.

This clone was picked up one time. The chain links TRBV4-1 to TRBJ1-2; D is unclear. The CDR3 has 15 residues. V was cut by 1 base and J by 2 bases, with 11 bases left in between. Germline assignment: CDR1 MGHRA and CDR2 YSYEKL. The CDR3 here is CASSQAPGANYGYTF. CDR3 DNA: TGCGCCAGCAGCCAAGCCCCGGGAGCCAACTATGGCTACACCTTC.

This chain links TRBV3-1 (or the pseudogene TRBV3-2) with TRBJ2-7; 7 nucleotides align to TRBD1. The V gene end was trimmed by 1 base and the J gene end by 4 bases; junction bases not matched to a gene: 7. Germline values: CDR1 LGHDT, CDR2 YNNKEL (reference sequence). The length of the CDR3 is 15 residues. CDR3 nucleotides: TGTGCCAGCAGCCAAGGGAGCAGGGGGTCTTACGAGCAGTACTTC. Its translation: CASSQGSRGSYEQYF.

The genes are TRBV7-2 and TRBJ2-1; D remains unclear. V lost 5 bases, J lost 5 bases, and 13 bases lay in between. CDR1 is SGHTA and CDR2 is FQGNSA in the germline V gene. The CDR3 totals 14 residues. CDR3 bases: TGTGCCAGCAGCCCCCCCCCTAGTAACAATGAGCAGTTCTTC. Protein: CASSPPPSNNEQFF.

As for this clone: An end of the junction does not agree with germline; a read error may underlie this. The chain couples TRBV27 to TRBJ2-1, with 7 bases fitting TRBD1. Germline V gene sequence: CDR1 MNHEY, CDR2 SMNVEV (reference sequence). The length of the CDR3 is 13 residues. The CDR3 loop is CASSNSPTGFSVF. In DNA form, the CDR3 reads TGTGCCAGCAGTAACAGCCCGACAGGGTTTTCAGTCTTC.

In nucleotides, the CDR3 is TGTGCCAGCAGCCCACGGGGTCCGGGGAACACCGGGGAGCTGTTTTTT. Amino acids: CASSPRGPGNTGELFF. This sequence joins TRBV5-4 and TRBJ2-2; tentative D call: TRBD2 (5 bases). Germline CDR1 and CDR2: SGHNT and YYREEE (reference sequence). The CDR3 sequence is 16 residues long. Trimming took off 4 bases at V and 1 base at J, with 14 bases between the two ends.